This TCR beta chain stems from a study of T-cell memory formation after mild COVID-19 (dated by TCRdb to the early 2020s). Regarding the complete study: TCR sequence clusters from the two donors were largely donor specific. In a couple of donors, T-cell clones that expanded and contracted after mild COVID-19 were followed by sequencing TCRalpha and TCRbeta repertoires longitudinally. The cohort comprised two young, previously healthy adult volunteers, one female and one male. Points the paper makes about the study in general: Clones contracting from day 15 to 85 had balanced CD4/CD8 phenotypes, while a second wave expanding from day 15 to 37 was biased towards CD4+. Whether the second-wave clones peaking on day 37 were SARS-CoV-2 specific was not confirmed. The study covered only two mild cases, and larger cohorts including severe cases with pre-infection samples were considered necessary. Contracting CD4+ clones turned up mainly in the CM and EM memory subsets, whereas EMRA was where CD8+ clones were enriched. Some responding clones were found in pre-infection memory, which suggests that pre-existing cross-reactive memory T cells took part in the SARS-CoV-2 response.

The sequencer listed for this sample is Illumina NovaSeq 6000. Using 5'RACE with constant-segment primers, TCRalpha and TCRbeta cDNA libraries were constructed, with sample barcodes and unique molecular identifiers added in the process. RNA was extracted from every sample with Trizol reagent. Amplification of the libraries took two PCR steps, and the second step added a second sample barcode plus Illumina TruSeq adapters. Sequencing of libraries was performed on an Illumina NovaSeq with 2 x 150 bp paired-end reads. As for the authors' bioinformatics: The reads were demultiplexed and collapsed into UMI-guided consensus sequences using migec v1.2.7. Using mixcr v2.1.11, UMI consensuses were aligned to TRA and TRB V and J templates and then assembled into clonotypes. Clonotypes were classified as expanded or contracted when called significant by both edgeR and NoisET, with noise models trained on biological replicates. For edgeR calls, the cutoffs were a false discovery rate-adjusted p below 0.01 and a log2 fold-change threshold of 1. As an exploratory analysis of dynamics, PCA with hierarchical clustering was applied to max-normalized trajectories of the 1000 most abundant clonotypes. Separately sequenced CD4+ and CD8+ repertoires were used to assign a CD4 or CD8 phenotype to each responding clone. In TCRdb, the public reads were trimmed at Q25 with fastp and aligned with MiXCR, with productive beta chains retained. Each CDR3 protein appears once, grouped with its most common genes and DNA. In this record, the V and J calls reflect TCRdb's handling and not the investigators' own analysis. The table for this sample lists hundreds of thousands of distinct CDR3 sequences; approximately 15% of them were counted only once. Clones ranked in the top ten supply around 21% of the sample.

The germline V gene (reference sequence) gives CDR1 as MNHEY and CDR2 as SMNVEV. Trimming takes 3 bases off V and 5 bases off J; junction bases not matched to a gene: 4. The CDR3 holds 16 amino acids from the cysteine to the phenylalanine. CDR3 DNA is the only sequence kept; it has 48 bases, read in frame from the first base. Ficoll-Paque density gradient centrifugation was used to isolate PBMCs. A note on this clonotype: Its antigen remains undetermined. No base-level quality is on record; no much larger clone is a single base apart.

In this chain, TRBV27 is recombined with TRBJ2-2; 12 central bases correspond to TRBD1. The receptor was derived from a man aged 18 to 35 who had mild COVID-19 (a few samples of this study predate the infection). The sample titles of this study are shuffled in the database, so cell type and time point are left out; the donor was told from shared clones. Specimen: PBMCs or a T cell subset sorted from them (not recorded which). The CDR3 amino acid sequence is: CASSFKGQGATGELFF. The nucleotide sequence is TGTGCCAGCAGTTTTAAGGGACAGGGGGCTACCGGGGAGCTGTTTTTT.